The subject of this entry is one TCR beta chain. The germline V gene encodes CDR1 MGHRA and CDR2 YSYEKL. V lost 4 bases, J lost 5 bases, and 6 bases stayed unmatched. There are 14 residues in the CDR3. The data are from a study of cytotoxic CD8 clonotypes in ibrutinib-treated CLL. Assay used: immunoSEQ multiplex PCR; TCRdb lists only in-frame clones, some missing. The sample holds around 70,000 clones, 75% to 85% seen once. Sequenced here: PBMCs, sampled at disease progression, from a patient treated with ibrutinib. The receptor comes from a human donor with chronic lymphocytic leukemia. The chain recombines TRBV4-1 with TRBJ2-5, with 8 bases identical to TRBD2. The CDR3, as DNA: TGCGCCAGCAGCCGCCGACTAGCGACGGAGACCCAGTACTTC. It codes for CASSRRLATETQYF.